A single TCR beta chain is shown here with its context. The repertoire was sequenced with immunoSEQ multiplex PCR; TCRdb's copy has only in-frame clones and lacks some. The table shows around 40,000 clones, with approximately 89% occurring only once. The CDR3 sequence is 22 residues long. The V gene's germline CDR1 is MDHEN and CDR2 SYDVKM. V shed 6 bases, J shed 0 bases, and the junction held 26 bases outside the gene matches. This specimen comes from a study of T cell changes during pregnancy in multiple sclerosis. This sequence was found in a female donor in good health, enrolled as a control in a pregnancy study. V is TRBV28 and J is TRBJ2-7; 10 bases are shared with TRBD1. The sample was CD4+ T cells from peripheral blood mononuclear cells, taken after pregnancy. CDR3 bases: TGTGCCAGCAGCCGGGGACAGGGGTATTTCGTTGGGGAGCTATCTAGCTCCTACGAGCAGTACTTC. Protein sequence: CASSRGQGYFVGELSSSYEQYF.